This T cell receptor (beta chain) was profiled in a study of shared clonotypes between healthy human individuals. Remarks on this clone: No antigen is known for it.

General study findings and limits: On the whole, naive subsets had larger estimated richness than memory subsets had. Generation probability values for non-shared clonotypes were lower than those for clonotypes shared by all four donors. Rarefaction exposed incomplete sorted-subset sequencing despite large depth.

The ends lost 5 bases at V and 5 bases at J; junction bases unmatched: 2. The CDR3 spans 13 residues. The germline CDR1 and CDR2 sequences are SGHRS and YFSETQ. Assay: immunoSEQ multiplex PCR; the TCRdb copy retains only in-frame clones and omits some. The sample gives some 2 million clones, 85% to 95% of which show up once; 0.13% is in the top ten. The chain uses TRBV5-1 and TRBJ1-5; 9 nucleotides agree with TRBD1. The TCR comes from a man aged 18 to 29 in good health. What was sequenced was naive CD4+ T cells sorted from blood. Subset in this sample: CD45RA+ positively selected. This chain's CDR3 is CASRQGADQPQHF. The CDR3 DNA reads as TGCGCCAGCAGACAGGGGGCCGATCAGCCCCAGCATTTT.